This TCR beta chain was recorded in a study of metastatic and nonmetastatic thyroid tumors (dated by TCRdb to 2018 to 2021). Broadly, across the study: The researchers compared repertoires between peripheral blood samples and tumor or nodule tissue samples from patients with malignant or benign thyroid disease. Overall results and qualifications from the work: In both blood and tumor samples, TCR beta diversity was reported to be significantly higher in malignant tumors than in benign nodules.

No treatment had been received by any patient before thyroid surgery. Patient clinical samples collected from the early 2010s to the late 2010s were retrospectively analysed using T-cell receptor beta sequencing. In this sample, this clone turned up many times. The specificity of this receptor is unknown. A much larger clonotype is one base distant, so this may be a read error. Taken from the germline V gene, the CDR1 and CDR2 loops are MNHNS and SASEGT. The CDR3 runs 16 residues from the cysteine to the phenylalanine. The sequence is cut down to CDR3 DNA, 48 bases in frame from base 1. Library preparation employed PCR. Data came from an Illumina HiSeq 4000. High-throughput sequencing was used to profile the TCR beta-chain CDR3 region of every patient. For the original study's pipeline: CDR3 differences across clinicopathological groups were used to build a classifier for discriminating distant-metastatic papillary thyroid cancer patients. To measure repertoire diversity the researchers used the Shannon index, while the Morisita-Horn index served to gauge how similar the tumor and blood repertoires were. TCRdb took the public reads, trimmed them with fastp at Q25, ran MiXCR for clone calling and kept in-frame beta chains. TCRdb, not the authors, supplied the V and J calls. The sample table shows roughly 20,000 clones, and approximately 30% are seen once. The top ten hold 15% to 20% of the sample.

The sequence was obtained from a female donor with papillary thyroid cancer or a benign thyroid nodule (not recorded which). Some clones in this sample may be carry-over from other donors' samples. The chain employs TRBV6-1 and TRBJ2-6, with TRBD2 perhaps the D gene, on 6 matching bases. Material for sequencing was blood. The CDR3 protein is CASSDSSETGADVLTF. In nucleotide form, the sequence is TGTGCCAGCAGTGACTCTAGCGAAACTGGGGCCGACGTCCTGACTTTC.